Here is one TCR beta chain with its context. Source study methods: Amplification with reference gene primers provided the estimates of nucleated cell counts. The method was immunoSEQ multiplex PCR; TCRdb's version includes in-frame clones alone and lacks a portion of them. V and J calls and clone size follow that table, whereas D and trimming were derived from the DNA. This table holds some 330,000 clones, approximately 88% found once. The data were taken from a study of blood T cell repertoires in COVID-19. Study-level information: Collection of acute and convalescent COVID-19 samples took place in the United States, Italy and Spain.

Germline V gene lookup returns CDR1 LNHDA and CDR2 SQIVND (reference sequence). The CDR3 runs 15 residues. Trimming removed 7 bases at V and 2 bases at J, with 17 bases between. What was sequenced was peripheral blood. This TCR derives from a woman between 45 and 60 years old with active or convalescent COVID-19. This sequence joins TRBV19 and TRBJ1-1; D call uncertain. Here the CDR3 DNA reads TGTGCCAGTACCCTCACCGGGAGGGTCAACACTGAAGCTTTCTTT. Protein product: CASTLTGRVNTEAFF.